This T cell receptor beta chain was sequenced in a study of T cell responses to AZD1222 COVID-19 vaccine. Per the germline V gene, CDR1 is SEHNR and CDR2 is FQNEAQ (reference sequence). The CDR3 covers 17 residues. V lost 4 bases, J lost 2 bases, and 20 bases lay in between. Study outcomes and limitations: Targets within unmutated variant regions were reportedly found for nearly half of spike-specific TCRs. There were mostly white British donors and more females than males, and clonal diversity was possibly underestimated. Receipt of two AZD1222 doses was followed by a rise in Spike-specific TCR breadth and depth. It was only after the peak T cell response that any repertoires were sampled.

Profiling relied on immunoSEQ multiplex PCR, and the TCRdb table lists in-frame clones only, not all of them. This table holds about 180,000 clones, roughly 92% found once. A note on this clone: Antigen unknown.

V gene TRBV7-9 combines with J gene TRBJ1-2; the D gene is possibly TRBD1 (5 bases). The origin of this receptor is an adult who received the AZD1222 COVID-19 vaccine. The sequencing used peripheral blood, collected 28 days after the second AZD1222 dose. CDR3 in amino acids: CASSSLGNSGRNYGYTF. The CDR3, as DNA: TGTGCCAGCAGCTCTCTGGGGAACTCAGGGAGGAACTATGGCTACACCTTC.